The clone carrying this T cell receptor beta chain has only a few counts. Original processing methods: Nucleated cell number was recorded as an estimate derived from reference gene primer amplification. Only in-frame clones appear in the TCRdb table, and some are missing; sequencing was by immunoSEQ multiplex PCR. V, J and clone size are taken as reported in that table, and D and trimming were inferred from the DNA itself. The data contain hundreds of thousands of clones, around 86% of them singletons. Ages ranged from about 18 to 100 years, with residence in approximately 25 US areas. The data stem from a study of blood T cell repertoires in COVID-19. As for the study in general: Spain, Italy and the United States supplied samples that represented acute and convalescent COVID-19. T cells, B-cell-depleted T cells, or PBMCs supplied cDNA or gDNA.

Germline V gene data show CDR1 as GTSNPN and CDR2 as SVGIG (reference sequence). V lost 2 bases to trimming and J lost 4 bases, with 15 bases between them. The CDR3 runs to 15 residues. The rearrangement links TRBV30 to TRBJ1-5; D is undetermined. The sequenced material came from PBMCs or T cells enriched from blood (not recorded which). This TCR was sampled from a man aged 40-49 years who had recovered from COVID-19. CDR3: CAWSLTETFNQPQHF. CDR3 nucleotide sequence: TGTGCCTGGAGTCTAACCGAGACTTTTAATCAGCCCCAGCATTTT. Using reference TRBV30 and TRBJ1-5 for the parts outside the CDR3, the full variable domain is SQTIHQWPATLVQPVGSPLSLECTVEGTSNPNLYWYRQAAGRGLQLLFYSVGIGQISSEVPQNLSASRPQDRQFILSSKKLLLSDSGFYLCAWSLTETFNQPQHFGDGTRLSIL.